This T cell receptor beta chain is drawn from a study of blood T cells in healthy people across ages. Through a sample-barcoded 5' primer and a J-beta primer mix, a second PCR was run for about 6 to 12 cycles. One entry per CDR3 protein results from TCRdb running MiXCR on the 5' RACE reads. Among 950,000 to 1,200,000 distinct CDR3 sequences, 35% to 45% were seen once, and the ten largest hold over 10%. V lost 2 bases and J lost 10, with 11 bases in between. Germline assignment: CDR1 MNHNY and CDR2 SVGAGI (reference sequence). This CDR3 is 12 amino acids long. This clonotype came up a few times. The chain links TRBV6-6 to TRBJ1-1; perhaps TRBD1 as D (5 bases). The specimen was blood. This receptor was taken from a man aged 18 to 29 in good health. The DNA for the CDR3 is TGTGCCAGCAGTTACCGGGGGGACCCAGCTTTCTTT. Translation: CASSYRGDPAFF.